This T cell receptor beta chain was captured by sequencing in a study of control samples from healthy donors and cancer patients. Repertoires were generated with immunoSEQ multiplex PCR, while TCRdb's copy carries only in-frame clones and drops some. Of 46,000 or so clones listed, 90% to 95% are singletons. The sequenced sample was PBMCs. The sequence was collected from a man aged 25-40 years with colorectal cancer.

The CDR3 loop reads CASSGLADGDYGYTF. For the CDR3, the DNA is TGTGCCAGCAGCGGACTAGCCGACGGAGACTATGGCTACACCTTC. V usage is TRBV5-6 and J usage is TRBJ1-2; D not resolved. The V gene lost 4 bases and the J gene lost 3 bases, with 16 bases spanning the gap. Germline V CDR1 and CDR2: SGHDT, YYEEEE. The length of the CDR3 is 15 residues.